This T cell receptor (beta chain) originates from a study of cytomegalovirus exposure and HLA in healthy donors. Study outcomes and limitations: Earlier findings revealed that most TCR beta V segments proved productive either about 87% or about 30% of the time. The authors later found HLA-associated TCR beta chains more clonally expanded than equally common others.

In the case of this clone: Its specificity is unknown.

In the PCR, 60 Vbeta and 13 Jbeta primers were used. Some clones are missing from TCRdb's copy, which holds only in-frame ones; the method was immunoSEQ multiplex PCR. The sample has tens of thousands of clones; more than 60% are singletons. CDR3 size: 14 residues. The germline CDR1 and CDR2 sequences are KGHSH and LQKENI. The V end was cut by 5 bases, the J end by 2 bases, with 13 bases between. Source material: PBMCs. The chain has TRBV18 and TRBJ2-7, with D perhaps TRBD1 (5 bases). This receptor was identified in a man aged 25 to 40 in good health and CMV-seronegative. In DNA form, the CDR3 reads TGTGCCAGCTCAACCGGACATTGGGCCTACGAGCAGTACTTC. The encoded protein is CASSTGHWAYEQYF.